This T cell receptor (beta chain) was identified during a study of blood T cells in healthy people across ages. This clonotype was picked up many times. As yet, its antigen is unknown. Sample-barcoded 5' priming and a J-beta primer mix drove a second PCR of about 6 to 11 cycles. A single record per CDR3 protein comes from TCRdb applying MiXCR to the 5' RACE reads. The sample consists of approximately 730,000 distinct CDR3 sequences, about 55% of them appearing once. This CDR3 spans 12 amino acids. From germline, CDR1 is SGHRS and CDR2 YFSETQ. V was shortened by 1 base and J by 2 bases, with 3 bases between the two germline ends. The study, taken as a whole, reports: Observed TCR beta diversity showed a strong correlation with the percentage of naive T cells as measured by flow cytometry.

The sample was blood. This sequence originates from a man older than 75 in good health. This chain links TRBV5-1 with TRBJ2-5; no clear D. CDR3 in DNA: TGCGCCAGCAGCTTGCAGCAAGAGACCCAGTACTTC. This sequence encodes CASSLQQETQYF.